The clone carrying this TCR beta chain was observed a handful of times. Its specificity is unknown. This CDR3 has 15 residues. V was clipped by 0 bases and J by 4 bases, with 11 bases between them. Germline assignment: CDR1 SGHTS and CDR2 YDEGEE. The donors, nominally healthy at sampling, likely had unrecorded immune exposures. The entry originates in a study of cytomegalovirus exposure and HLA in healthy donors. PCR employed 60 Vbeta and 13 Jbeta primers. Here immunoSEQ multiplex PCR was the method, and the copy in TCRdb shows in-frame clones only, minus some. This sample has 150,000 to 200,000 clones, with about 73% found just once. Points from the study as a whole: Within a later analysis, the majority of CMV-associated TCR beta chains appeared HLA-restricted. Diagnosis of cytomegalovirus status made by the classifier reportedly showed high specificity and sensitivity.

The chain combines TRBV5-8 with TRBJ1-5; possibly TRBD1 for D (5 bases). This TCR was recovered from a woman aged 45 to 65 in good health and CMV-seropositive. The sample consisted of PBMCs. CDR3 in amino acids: CASSLEGVSNQPQHF. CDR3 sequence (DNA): TGTGCCAGCAGCTTGGAAGGGGTTTCGAATCAGCCCCAGCATTTT.